This is a list of T cell receptor beta chains from one sample in a study of monozygotic twins with inflammatory bowel disease. From the 5' RACE reads, TCRdb lists one entry per CDR3 protein and no DNA. This table lists 350,000 to 550,000 distinct CDR3 sequences. The source material was blood. The receptors were sampled from a human donor with ulcerative colitis or Crohn's disease, or a healthy co-twin of an affected twin (not recorded which). The CDR3 runs from the conserved cysteine through the conserved F or W.

V gene	J gene	CDR3 protein
TRBV7-2	TRBJ1-1	CASSLAPEEAFF
TRBV25-1	TRBJ1-2	CASSLGIGGYTF
TRBV5-6	TRBJ2-2	CASSLWQGATGELFF
TRBV5-5	TRBJ1-4	CASSLLTGANEKLFF
TRBV10-3	TRBJ1-1	CAIRQATGVNTEAFF
TRBV5-1	TRBJ2-7	CASSQDRDEQYF
TRBV7-2	TRBJ2-7	CASSSVWGAYEQYF
TRBV19	TRBJ2-1	CASRPGTSAYNEQFF
TRBV4-1	TRBJ1-1	CASSQVLWAEENTEAFF
TRBV27	TRBJ1-4	CASSVSRGSANEKLFF
TRBV19	TRBJ1-5	CASSIRADQPQHF
TRBV7-2	TRBJ1-5	CASSLLGGGSNQPQHF
TRBV7-6	TRBJ1-3	CASSPYAGNTIYF
TRBV10-3	TRBJ1-4	CAIRGDLEEKLFF
TRBV5-1	TRBJ2-2	CASTLGVNTGELFF
TRBV7-2	TRBJ2-7	CASSPGTGGTYEQYF
TRBV28	TRBJ2-3	CASSLPGGGLGSTDTQYF
TRBV5-1	TRBJ2-2	CASSFIAGETGELFF
TRBV3-1	TRBJ2-7	CASSQVTRQGDEQYF
TRBV4-3	TRBJ2-2	CASSQAGATGELFF